This TCR beta chain appears in the sequencing data of a study of sequential checkpoint blockade in melanoma. About the study: Arm A got nivolumab then ipilimumab; arm B the reverse, 1:1.

This sample's treatment: randomized to nivolumab then ipilimumab (arm A) or the reverse (arm B). This clone was found a few times. V lost 6 bases and J lost 5; bases outside the gene matches: 20. Per the germline V gene, CDR1 is SNHLY and CDR2 is FYNNEI. This CDR3 comprises 19 residues. Clones were sequenced by immunoSEQ multiplex PCR, and TCRdb holds only the in-frame ones, with some missing. The repertoire holds 5,500 or so clones, with just under 40% as singletons. This sequence joins TRBV2 and TRBJ2-2; 8 bases fit TRBD2. The TCR was taken from a human donor with melanoma. This specimen consisted of tumor tissue (inferred from file names), obtained from a patient given nivolumab and ipilimumab in sequence. The CDR3 coding sequence is TGTGCCAGCAGCGTAGTTCCCCTTGGTAGCGGGACCGGAACCGGGGAGCTGTTTTTT. This sequence encodes CASSVVPLGSGTGTGELFF.